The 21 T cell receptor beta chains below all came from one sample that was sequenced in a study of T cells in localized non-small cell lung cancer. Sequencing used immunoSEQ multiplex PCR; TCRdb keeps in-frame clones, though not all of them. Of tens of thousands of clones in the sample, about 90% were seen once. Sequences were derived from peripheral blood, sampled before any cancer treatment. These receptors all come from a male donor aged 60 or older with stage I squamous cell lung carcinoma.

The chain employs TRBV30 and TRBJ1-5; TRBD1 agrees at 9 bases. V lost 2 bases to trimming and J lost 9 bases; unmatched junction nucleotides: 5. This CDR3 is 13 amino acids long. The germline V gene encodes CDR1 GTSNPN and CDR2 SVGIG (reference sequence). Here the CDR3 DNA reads TGTGCCTGGAGTTTACAGGGGGCACGGCCCCAGCATTTT. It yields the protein CAWSLQGARPQHF.

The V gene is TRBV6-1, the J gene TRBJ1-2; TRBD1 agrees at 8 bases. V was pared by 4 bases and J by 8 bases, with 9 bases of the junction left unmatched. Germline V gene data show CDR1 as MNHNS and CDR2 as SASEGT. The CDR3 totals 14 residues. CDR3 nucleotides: TGTGCCAGCAGTGTGCCGGGACAGGATGAAGGCTACACCTTC. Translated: CASSVPGQDEGYTF.

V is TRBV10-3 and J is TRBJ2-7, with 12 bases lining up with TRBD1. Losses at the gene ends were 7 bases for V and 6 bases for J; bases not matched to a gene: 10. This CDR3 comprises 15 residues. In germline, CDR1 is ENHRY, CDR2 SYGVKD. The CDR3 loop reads CAITGTGGKLGEQYF. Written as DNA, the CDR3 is TGTGCCATCACCGGGACAGGGGGCAAGCTCGGCGAGCAGTACTTC.

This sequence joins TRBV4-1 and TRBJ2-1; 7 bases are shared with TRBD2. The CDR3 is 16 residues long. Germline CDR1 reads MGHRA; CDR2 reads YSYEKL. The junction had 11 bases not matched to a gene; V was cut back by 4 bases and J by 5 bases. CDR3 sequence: CASSPLGRGRDNEQFF. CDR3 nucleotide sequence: TGCGCCAGCAGCCCGCTAGGGCGGGGGAGAGACAATGAGCAGTTCTTC.

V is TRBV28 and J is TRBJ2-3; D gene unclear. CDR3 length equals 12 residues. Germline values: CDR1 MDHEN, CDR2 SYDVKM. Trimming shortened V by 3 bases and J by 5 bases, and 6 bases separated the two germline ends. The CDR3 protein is CASSLKRDTQYF. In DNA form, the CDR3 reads TGTGCCAGCAGTTTGAAAAGAGATACGCAGTATTTT.

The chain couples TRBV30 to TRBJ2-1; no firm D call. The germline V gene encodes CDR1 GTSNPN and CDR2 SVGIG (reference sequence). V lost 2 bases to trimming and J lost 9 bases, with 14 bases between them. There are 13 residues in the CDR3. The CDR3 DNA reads TGTGCCTGGAGTAAAGGTGTGGAAAGTGAGCAGTTCTTC. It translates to CAWSKGVESEQFF.

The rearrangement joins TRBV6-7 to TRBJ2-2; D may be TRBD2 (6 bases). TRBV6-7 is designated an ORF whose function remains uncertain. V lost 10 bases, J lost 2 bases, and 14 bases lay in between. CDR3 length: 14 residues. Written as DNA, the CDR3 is TGTGCCACCGGGACTCCCACCAACACCGGGGAGCTGTTTTTT. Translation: CATGTPTNTGELFF.

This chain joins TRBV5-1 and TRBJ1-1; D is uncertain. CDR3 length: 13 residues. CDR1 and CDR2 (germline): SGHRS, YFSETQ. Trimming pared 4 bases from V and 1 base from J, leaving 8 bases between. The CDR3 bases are TGCGCCAGCAGCGCGGCGGCGAACACTGAAGCTTTCTTT. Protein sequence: CASSAAANTEAFF.

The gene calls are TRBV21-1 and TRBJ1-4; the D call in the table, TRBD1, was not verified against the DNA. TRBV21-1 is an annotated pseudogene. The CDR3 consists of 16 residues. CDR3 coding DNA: TGTGCCAGCAGCACCGAAAGGTTCAGCAGGTATGAAAAACTGTTTTTT. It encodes CASSTERFSRYEKLFF.

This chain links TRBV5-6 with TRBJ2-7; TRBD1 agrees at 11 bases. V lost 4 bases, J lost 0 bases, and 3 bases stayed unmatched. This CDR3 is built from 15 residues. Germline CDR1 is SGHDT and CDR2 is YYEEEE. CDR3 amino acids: CASSPGTGGSYEQYF. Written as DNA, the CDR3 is TGTGCCAGCAGCCCCGGGACAGGGGGCTCCTACGAGCAGTACTTC. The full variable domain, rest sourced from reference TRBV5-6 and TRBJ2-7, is DAGVTQSPTHLIKTRGQQVTLRCSPKSGHDTVSWYQQALGQGPQFIFQYYEEEERQRGNFPDRFSGHQFPNYSSELNVNALLLGDSALYLCASSPGTGGSYEQYFGPGTRLTVT.

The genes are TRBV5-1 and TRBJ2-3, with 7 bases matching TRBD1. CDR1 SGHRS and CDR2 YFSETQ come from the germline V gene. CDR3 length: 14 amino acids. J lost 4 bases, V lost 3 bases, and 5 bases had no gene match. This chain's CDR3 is CASSWRQGADTQYF. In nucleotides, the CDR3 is TGCGCCAGCAGCTGGCGACAGGGAGCAGATACGCAGTATTTT.

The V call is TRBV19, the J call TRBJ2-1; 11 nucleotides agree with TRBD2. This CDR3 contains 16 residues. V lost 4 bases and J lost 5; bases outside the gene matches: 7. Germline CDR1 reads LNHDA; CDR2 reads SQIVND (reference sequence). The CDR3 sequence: CASSTRLAGFNNEQFF. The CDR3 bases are TGTGCCAGTAGTACCCGACTAGCGGGATTTAACAATGAGCAGTTCTTC.

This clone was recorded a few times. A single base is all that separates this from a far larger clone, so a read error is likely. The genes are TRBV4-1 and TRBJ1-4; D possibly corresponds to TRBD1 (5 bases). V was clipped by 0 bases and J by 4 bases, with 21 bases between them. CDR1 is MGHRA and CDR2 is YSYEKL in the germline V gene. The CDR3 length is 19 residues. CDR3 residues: CASSQDSYWGGEGNEKLFF. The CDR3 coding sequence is TGCGCCAGCAGCCAAGATTCTTATTGGGGGGGAGAGGGTAATGAAAAACTGTTTTTT.

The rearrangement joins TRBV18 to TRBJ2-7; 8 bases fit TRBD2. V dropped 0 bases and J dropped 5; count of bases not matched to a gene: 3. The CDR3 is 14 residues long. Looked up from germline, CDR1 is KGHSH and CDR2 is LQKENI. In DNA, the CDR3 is TGTGCCAGCTCACCACCCGGGACTAGTCACGAGCAGTACTTC. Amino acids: CASSPPGTSHEQYF.

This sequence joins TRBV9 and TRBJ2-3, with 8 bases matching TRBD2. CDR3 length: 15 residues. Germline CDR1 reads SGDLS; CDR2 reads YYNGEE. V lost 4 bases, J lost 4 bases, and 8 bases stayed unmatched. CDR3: CASSIGSGNADTQYF. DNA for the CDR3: TGTGCCAGCAGCATTGGTAGCGGGAACGCAGATACGCAGTATTTT. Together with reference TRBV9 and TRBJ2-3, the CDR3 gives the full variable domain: DSGVTQTPKHLITATGQRVTLRCSPRSGDLSVYWYQQSLDQGLQFLIQYYNGEERAKGNILERFSAQQFPDLHSELNLSSLELGDSALYFCASSIGSGNADTQYFGPGTRLTVL.

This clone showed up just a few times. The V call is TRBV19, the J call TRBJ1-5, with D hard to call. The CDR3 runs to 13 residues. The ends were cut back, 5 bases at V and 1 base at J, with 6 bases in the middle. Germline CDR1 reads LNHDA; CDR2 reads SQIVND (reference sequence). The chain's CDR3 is CASSQWSNQPQHF. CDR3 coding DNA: TGTGCCAGTAGTCAATGGAGCAATCAGCCCCAGCATTTT.

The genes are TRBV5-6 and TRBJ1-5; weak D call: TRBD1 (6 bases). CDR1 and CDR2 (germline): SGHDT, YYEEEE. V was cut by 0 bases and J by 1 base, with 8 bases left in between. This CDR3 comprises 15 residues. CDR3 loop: CASSLGGRSNQPQHF. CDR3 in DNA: TGTGCCAGCAGCTTGGGGGGGCGGAGCAATCAGCCCCAGCATTTT.

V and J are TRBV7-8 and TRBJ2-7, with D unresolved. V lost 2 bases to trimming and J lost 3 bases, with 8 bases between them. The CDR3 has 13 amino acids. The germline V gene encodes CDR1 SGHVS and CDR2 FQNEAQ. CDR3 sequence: CASSLTPNYEQYF. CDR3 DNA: TGTGCCAGCAGCTTAACTCCCAACTACGAGCAGTACTTC.

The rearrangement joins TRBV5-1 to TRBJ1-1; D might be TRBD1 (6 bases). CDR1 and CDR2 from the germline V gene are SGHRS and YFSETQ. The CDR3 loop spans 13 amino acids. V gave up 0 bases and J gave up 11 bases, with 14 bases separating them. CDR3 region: CASSLGGGDTAFF. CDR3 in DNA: TGCGCCAGCAGCTTGGGAGGGGGTGATACGGCTTTCTTT.

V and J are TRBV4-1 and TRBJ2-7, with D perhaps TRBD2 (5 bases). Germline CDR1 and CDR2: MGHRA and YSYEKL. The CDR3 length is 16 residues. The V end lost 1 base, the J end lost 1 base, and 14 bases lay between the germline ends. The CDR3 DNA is TGCGCCAGCAGCCAAGGGTGGTCGGACTCGTCCTACGAGCAGTACTTC. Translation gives CASSQGWSDSSYEQYF.

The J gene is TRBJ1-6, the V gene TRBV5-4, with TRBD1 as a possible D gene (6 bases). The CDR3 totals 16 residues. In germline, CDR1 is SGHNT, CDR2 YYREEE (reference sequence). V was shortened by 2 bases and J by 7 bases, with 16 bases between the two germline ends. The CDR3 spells CASSFNGGQVNSPLHF. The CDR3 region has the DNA TGTGCCAGCAGCTTTAATGGGGGGCAGGTCAATTCACCCCTCCACTTT.